The next 9 T cell receptor beta chains were all read from a single sample in a study of blood T cell repertoires in COVID-19 (dated by TCRdb to 2020 to 2022). The method was the immunoSEQ multiplex PCR assay. Imported from immuneACCESS, the table was reduced by TCRdb to in-frame sequences with V and J called. These copies leave out some clones; in studies compared against another copy, an unresolved V gene accounts for under half, and the cause of the remainder is not known. The sample table contains hundreds of thousands of clones; only one count was recorded for around 89% of them. The ten most abundant clones make up approximately 4.5% of the sample. The sequencing input was peripheral blood. The receptors were sampled from a woman younger than 45 with acute or convalescent COVID-19.

V and J are TRBV23-1 and TRBJ2-7; D is ambiguous. TRBV23-1 is placed among ORFs of uncertain function. Trimming removed 8 bases at V and 3 bases at J, with 11 bases between. CDR3 length: 12 residues. In nucleotides, the CDR3 is TGCGCCAGCGGGCTCCGTGTCTACGAGCAGTACTTC. Protein product: CASGLRVYEQYF.

This clone came up a few times. Other nucleotide sequences from this sample produce the same CDR3. The genes are TRBV10-2 and TRBJ1-1; the D is unclear. Trimming took off 0 bases at V and 5 bases at J, with 7 bases between the two ends. Germline assignment: CDR1 WSHSY and CDR2 SAAADI. CDR3 length: 13 residues. The CDR3: CASSESRGTEAFF. In DNA form, the CDR3 reads TGCGCCAGCAGTGAGTCGCGGGGAACTGAAGCTTTCTTT.

The J gene is TRBJ1-1, the V gene TRBV7-2; D gene unclear. V gave up 5 bases and J gave up 1 base, with 8 bases separating them. The CDR3 is 13 residues long. CDR1 and CDR2 (germline): SGHTA, FQGNSA. The CDR3 DNA is TGTGCCAGCAGCCCCACACCGAACACTGAAGCTTTCTTT. Its translation is CASSPTPNTEAFF.

V gene TRBV6-5 combines with J gene TRBJ2-3, with 7 bases identical to TRBD2. With V trimmed by 7 bases and J by 2 bases, 9 bases remained unmatched. The CDR3 has 15 amino acids. The germline CDR1 and CDR2 sequences are MNHEY and SVGAGI. CDR3 sequence reads: CASTTAGVITDTQYF. The CDR3 DNA sequence: TGTGCCAGCACAACGGCGGGGGTTATCACAGATACGCAGTATTTT.

The DNA of the CDR3 is TGTGCCAGCAGCTTAGGGACTGCAAAGGAAGAGACCCAGTACTTC. This codes for CASSLGTAKEETQYF. V is TRBV7-9 and J is TRBJ2-5; D perhaps matches TRBD2 (5 bases). Trimming pared 1 base from V and 3 bases from J, leaving 12 bases between. CDR1 SEHNR and CDR2 FQNEAQ come from the germline V gene (reference sequence). This CDR3 has 15 residues.

This clone was observed a handful of times. CDR3 DNA sequence: TGCGCCAGCAGCTTGAAACTGGGACTAGCGGCGAATGAGCAGTTCTTC. This sequence encodes CASSLKLGLAANEQFF. The gene calls are TRBV5-1 and TRBJ2-1, with 11 bases that match TRBD2. V shed 1 base and J 7 bases; nucleotides not matched to a gene: 7. The CDR3 extends over 16 amino acids. In germline, CDR1 is SGHRS, CDR2 YFSETQ. Combining the CDR3 with reference TRBV5-1 and TRBJ2-1 gives the whole variable domain KAGVTQTPRYLIKTRGQQVTLSCSPISGHRSVSWYQQTPGQGLQFLFEYFSETQRNKGNFPGRFSGRQFSNSRSEMNVSTLELGDSALYLCASSLKLGLAANEQFFGPGTRLTVL.

This rearrangement joins TRBV5-5 to TRBJ2-7; possible D gene TRBD1, 6 bases. Germline V gene lookup returns CDR1 SGHKS and CDR2 YYEKEE (reference sequence). V was pared by 0 bases and J by 4 bases, with 14 bases between. The CDR3 is 15 amino acids. CDR3 nucleotides: TGTGCCAGCAGCTTGGATCAGGGGCTATTATACGAGCAGTACTTC. Amino acid sequence: CASSLDQGLLYEQYF.

V usage is TRBV12-3 or TRBV12-4 and J usage is TRBJ1-2; D perhaps matches TRBD1 (5 bases). This CDR3 is built from 12 residues. The V gene lost 5 bases and the J gene lost 7 bases, with 11 bases spanning the gap. The CDR3 sequence is CASSVGGSGYTF. The CDR3 DNA is TGTGCCAGCAGTGTCGGGGGGTCTGGCTACACCTTC.

The chain links TRBV27 to TRBJ1-5; TRBD1 aligns across 8 bases. Germline values: CDR1 MNHEY, CDR2 SMNVEV (reference sequence). Trimming removed 7 bases from V and 7 bases from J; junction bases left unmatched: 3. The CDR3 runs 12 residues. In nucleotides, the CDR3 is TGTGCCAGCAAGACAGGGGAACAGCCCCAGCATTTT. It codes for CASKTGEQPQHF.